This T cell receptor (beta chain) came from a study of identifying expanded T cells in peripheral blood. Clones were read by immunoSEQ multiplex PCR, and TCRdb kept only the in-frame ones, dropping some. The sample consists of about 52,000 clones, 82% of them appearing once. Findings of the study overall: Over approximately two and four weeks, about 15 and 18 clones changed, versus around 1.3 between replicates. Variance in clone template counts between approximately two-week samples significantly increased with total template count across all healthy donors.

CDR3 length: 14 residues. The V gene end was trimmed by 5 bases and the J gene end by 4 bases; junction bases not matched to a gene: 5. Germline V lookup: CDR1 MNHNY, CDR2 SVGAGI (reference sequence). Healthy donors had no documented immune events, such as infections, while sampled. This clone came up once. Antigen specificity is unknown. The sequenced material came from blood. The rearrangement joins TRBV6-6 to TRBJ1-5; TRBD1 matches at 7 bases. This clonotype originated in a person aged 18-69 years in good health. The CDR3 here is CASSQKQGNQPQHF. The CDR3 DNA follows: TGTGCCAGCAGTCAGAAACAGGGGAATCAGCCCCAGCATTTT.